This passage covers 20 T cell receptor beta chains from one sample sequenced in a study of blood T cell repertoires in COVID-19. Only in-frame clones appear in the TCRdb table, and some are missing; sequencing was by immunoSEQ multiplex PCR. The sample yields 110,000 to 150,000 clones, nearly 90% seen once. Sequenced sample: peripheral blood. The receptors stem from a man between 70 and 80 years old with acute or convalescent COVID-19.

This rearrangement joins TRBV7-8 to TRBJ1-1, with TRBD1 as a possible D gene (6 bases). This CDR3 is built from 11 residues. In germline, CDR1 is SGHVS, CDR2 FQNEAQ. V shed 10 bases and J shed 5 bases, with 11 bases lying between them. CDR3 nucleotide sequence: TGTGCCACAGGGGTCCGGACTGAAGCTTTCTTT. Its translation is CATGVRTEAFF.

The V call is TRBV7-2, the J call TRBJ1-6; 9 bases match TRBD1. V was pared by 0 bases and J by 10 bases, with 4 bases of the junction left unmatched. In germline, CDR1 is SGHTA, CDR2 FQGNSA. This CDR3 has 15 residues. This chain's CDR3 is CASSLAGQGGSPLHF. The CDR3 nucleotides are TGTGCCAGCAGCTTAGCGGGACAGGGTGGGTCACCCCTCCACTTT.

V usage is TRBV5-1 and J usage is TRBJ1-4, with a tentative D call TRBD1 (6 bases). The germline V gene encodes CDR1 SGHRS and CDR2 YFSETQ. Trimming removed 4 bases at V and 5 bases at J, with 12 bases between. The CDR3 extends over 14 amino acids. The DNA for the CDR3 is TGCGCCAGCAGCCTGCGGACAGTAAATGAAAAACTGTTTTTT. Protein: CASSLRTVNEKLFF.

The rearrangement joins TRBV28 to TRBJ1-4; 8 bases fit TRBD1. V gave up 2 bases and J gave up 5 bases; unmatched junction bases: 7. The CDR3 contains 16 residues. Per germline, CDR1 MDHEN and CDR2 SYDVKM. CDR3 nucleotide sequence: TGTGCCAGCAGTTTAGATCGGGGACAGGCGAATGAAAAACTGTTTTTT. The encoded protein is CASSLDRGQANEKLFF. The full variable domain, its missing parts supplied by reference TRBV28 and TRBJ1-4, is DVKVTQSSRYLVKRTGEKVFLECVQDMDHENMFWYRQDPGLGLRLIYFSYDVKMKEKGDIPEGYSVSREKKERFSLILESASTNQTSMYLCASSLDRGQANEKLFFGSGTQLSVL.

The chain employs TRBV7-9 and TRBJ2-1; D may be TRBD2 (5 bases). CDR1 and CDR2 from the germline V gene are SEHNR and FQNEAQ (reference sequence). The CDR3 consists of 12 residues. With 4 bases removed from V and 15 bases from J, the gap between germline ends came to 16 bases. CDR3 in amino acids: CASSSGMRATFF. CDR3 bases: TGTGCCAGCAGCTCGGGAATGAGGGCCACGTTCTTC.

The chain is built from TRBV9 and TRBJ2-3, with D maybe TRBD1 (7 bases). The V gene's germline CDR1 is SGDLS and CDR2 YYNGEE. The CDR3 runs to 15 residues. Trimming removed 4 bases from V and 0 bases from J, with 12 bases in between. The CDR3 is CASSSQGGSTDTQYF. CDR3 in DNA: TGTGCCAGCAGCTCCCAGGGGGGCAGCACAGATACGCAGTATTTT.

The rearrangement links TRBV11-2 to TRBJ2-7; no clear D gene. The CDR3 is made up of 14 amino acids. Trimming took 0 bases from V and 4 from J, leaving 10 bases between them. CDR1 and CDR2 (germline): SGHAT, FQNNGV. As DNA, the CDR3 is TGTGCCAGCAGCTTAGATACAGAGATATACGAGCAGTACTTC. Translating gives CASSLDTEIYEQYF.

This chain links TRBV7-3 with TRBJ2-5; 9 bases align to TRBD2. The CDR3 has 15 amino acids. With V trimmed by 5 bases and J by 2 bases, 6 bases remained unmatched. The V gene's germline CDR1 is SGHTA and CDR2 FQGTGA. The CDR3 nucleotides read TGTGCCAGCAGCCCCGGGACTAGCCGACAAGAGACCCAGTACTTC. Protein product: CASSPGTSRQETQYF.

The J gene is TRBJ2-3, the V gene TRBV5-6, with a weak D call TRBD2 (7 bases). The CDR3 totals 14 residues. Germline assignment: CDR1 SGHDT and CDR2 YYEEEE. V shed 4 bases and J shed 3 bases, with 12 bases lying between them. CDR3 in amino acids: CASSRRGLTDTQYF. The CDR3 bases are TGTGCCAGCAGCCGGCGGGGGCTGACAGATACGCAGTATTTT. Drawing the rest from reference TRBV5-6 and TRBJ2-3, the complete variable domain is DAGVTQSPTHLIKTRGQQVTLRCSPKSGHDTVSWYQQALGQGPQFIFQYYEEEERQRGNFPDRFSGHQFPNYSSELNVNALLLGDSALYLCASSRRGLTDTQYFGPGTRLTVL.

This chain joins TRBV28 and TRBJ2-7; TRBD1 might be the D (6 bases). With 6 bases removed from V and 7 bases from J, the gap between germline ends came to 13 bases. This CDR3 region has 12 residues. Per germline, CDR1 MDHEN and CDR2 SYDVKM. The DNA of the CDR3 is TGTGCCAGCAGCCTAACTCAGGGGGAGCAGTACTTC. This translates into CASSLTQGEQYF.

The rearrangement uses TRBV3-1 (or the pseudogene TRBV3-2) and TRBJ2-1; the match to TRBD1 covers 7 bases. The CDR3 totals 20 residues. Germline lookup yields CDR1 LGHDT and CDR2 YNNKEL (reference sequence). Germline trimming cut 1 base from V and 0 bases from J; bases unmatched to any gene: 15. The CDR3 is CASSQGALQGSGRSYNEQFF. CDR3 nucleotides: TGTGCCAGCAGCCAAGGGGCTTTACAGGGGTCTGGGCGCTCCTACAATGAGCAGTTCTTC.

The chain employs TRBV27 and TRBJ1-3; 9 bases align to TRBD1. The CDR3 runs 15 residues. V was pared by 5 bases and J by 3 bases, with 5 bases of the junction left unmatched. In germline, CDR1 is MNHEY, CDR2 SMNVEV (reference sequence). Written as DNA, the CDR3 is TGTGCCAGCAGTACCGGGACAGGGTTTGGAAACACCATATATTTT. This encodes CASSTGTGFGNTIYF.

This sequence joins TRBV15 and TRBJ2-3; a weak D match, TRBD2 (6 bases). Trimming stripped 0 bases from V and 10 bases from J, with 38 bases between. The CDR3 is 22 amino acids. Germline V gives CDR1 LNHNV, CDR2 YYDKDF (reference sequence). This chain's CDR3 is CATSRDRMGSTGVAEPGMAQYF. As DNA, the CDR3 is TGTGCCACCAGCAGAGATCGAATGGGGTCCACGGGGGTAGCGGAGCCGGGGATGGCGCAGTATTTT.

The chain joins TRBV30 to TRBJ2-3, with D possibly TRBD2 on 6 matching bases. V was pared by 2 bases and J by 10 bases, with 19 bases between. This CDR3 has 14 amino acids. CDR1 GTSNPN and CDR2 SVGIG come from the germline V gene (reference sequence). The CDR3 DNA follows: TGTGCCTGGAGTTATCTAGCGCAACAGTCGGCGCAGTATTTT. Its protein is CAWSYLAQQSAQYF.

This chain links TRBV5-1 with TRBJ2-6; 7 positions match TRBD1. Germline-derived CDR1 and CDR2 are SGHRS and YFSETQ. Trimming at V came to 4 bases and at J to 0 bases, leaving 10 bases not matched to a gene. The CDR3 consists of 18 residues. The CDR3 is CASSPGTATYSGANVLTF. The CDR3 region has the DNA TGCGCCAGCAGCCCCGGGACAGCGACCTACTCTGGGGCCAACGTCCTGACTTTC.

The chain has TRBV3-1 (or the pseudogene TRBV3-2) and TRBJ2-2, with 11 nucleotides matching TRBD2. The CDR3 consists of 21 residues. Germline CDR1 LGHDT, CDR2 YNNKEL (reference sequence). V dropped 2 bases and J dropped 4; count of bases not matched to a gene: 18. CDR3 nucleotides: TGTGCCAGCAGCCAACATTGGGGACTAGCGGTCCTACCGCGAGGCACCGGGGAGCTGTTTTTT. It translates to CASSQHWGLAVLPRGTGELFF.

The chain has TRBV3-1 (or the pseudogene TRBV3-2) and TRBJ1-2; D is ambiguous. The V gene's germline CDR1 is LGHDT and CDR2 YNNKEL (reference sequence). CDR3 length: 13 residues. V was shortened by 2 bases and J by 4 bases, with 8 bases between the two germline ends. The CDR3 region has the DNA TGTGCCAGCAGCCAAAAACAGATCTATGGCTACACCTTC. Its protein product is CASSQKQIYGYTF.

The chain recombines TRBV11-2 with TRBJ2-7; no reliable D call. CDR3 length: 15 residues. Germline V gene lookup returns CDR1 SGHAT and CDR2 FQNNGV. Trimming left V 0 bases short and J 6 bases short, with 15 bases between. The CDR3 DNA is TGTGCCAGCAGCTTAGATCAACTCCCGTCCCTCGAGCAGTACTTC. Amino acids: CASSLDQLPSLEQYF.

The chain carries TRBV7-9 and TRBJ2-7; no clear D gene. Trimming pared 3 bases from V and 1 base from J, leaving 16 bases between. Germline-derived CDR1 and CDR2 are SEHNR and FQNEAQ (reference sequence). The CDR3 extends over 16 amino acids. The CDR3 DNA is TGTGCCAGCAGCTTTGTGCGGCTTTTAAGTTCCTACGAGCAGTACTTC. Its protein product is CASSFVRLLSSYEQYF.

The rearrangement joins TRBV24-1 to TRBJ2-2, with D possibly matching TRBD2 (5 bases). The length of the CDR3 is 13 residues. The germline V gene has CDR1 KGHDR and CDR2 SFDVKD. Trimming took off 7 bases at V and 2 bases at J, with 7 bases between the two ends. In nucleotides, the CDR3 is TGTGCCACCAGCCGGACTAACACCGGGGAGCTGTTTTTT. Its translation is CATSRTNTGELFF.